This T cell receptor beta chain was retrieved from a study of cytomegalovirus exposure and HLA in healthy donors. For the study at large: Earlier findings included some 120 million unique TCR beta sequences obtained from about 180 million T cells. Regarding the study as a whole: It has been reported that TCR beta sequences accurately predicted the HLA-A and HLA-B alleles of most subjects. Versus the roughly 670-donor mean, an Asian-associated ancestry cluster reportedly showed fewer N-insertions in a later analysis. Associated with cytomegalovirus, according to the listing, were some 150 TCR beta chains.

As regards this clone: Its specificity is not known.

CDR3 length equals 15 residues. In germline, CDR1 is SGHVS, CDR2 FQNEAQ. V was cut by 1 base and J by 0 bases, with 9 bases left in between. PCR amplification relied on 60 Vbeta primers (plus 13 Jbeta primers). Method: immunoSEQ multiplex PCR; TCRdb's copy keeps in-frame clones and lacks some. Among about 150,000 clones listed, around three fifths were seen once. The sequenced sample consisted of PBMCs. This TCR came from a woman aged 40-49 years in good health and CMV-seronegative. This chain links TRBV7-8 with TRBJ1-1; tentatively, D is TRBD1 (6 bases). Here the CDR3 DNA reads TGTGCCAGCAGCTTAGAGGGGGTACTGAACACTGAAGCTTTCTTT. Translated, it gives CASSLEGVLNTEAFF.